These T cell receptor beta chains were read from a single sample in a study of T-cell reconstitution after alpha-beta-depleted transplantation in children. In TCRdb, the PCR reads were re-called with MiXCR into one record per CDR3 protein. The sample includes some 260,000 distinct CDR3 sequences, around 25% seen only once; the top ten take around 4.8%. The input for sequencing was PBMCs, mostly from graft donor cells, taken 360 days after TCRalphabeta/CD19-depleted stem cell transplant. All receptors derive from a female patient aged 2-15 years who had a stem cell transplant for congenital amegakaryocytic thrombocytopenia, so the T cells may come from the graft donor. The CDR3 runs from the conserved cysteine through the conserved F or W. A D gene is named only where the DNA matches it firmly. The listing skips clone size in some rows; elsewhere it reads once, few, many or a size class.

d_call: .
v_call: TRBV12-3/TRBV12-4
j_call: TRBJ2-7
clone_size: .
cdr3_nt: TGTGCCAGCAGTTTTGCTGGACATAGCTCCTACGAGCAGTACTTC
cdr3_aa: CASSFAGHSSYEQYF

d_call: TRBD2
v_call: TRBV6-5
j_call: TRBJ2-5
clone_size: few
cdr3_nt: TGTGCCAGCAGTTCCTTAGCGGGGGGGCCGGAGACCCAGTACTTC
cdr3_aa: CASSSLAGGPETQYF

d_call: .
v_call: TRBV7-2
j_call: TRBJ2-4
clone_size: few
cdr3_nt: TGTGCCAGCAGCTTTGAGCTAGCCAAAAACATTCAGTACTTC
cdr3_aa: CASSFELAKNIQYF

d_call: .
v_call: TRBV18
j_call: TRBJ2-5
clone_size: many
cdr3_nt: TGTGCCAGCTCAGATAAGGAGACCCAGTACTTC
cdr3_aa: CASSDKETQYF

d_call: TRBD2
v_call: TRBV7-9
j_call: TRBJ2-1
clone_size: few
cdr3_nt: TGTGCCACCAGCTTAGTCGGCGGGAGGGCGAACAATGAGCAGTTCTTC
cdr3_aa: CATSLVGGRANNEQFF

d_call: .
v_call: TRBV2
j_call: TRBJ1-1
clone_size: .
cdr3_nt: TGTGCCAGCAGTGAACTTTTGAGGCTGGGGAACACTGAAGCTTTCTTT
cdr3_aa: CASSELLRLGNTEAFF

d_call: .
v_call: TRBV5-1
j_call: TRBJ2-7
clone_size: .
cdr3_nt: TGCGCCAGCACCCTTGGGCAGTATCCGGACGAGCAGTACTTC
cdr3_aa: CASTLGQYPDEQYF

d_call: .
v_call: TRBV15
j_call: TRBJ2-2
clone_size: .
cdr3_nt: TGTGCCACCAGAAGGATCGGGACGGGGAACACCGGGGAGCTGTTTTTT
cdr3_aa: CATRRIGTGNTGELFF

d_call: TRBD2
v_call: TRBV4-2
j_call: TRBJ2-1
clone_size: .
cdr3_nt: TGTGCCAGCAGCCAATACGGGGGGGTTCGGTTCTTC
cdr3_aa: CASSQYGGVRFF

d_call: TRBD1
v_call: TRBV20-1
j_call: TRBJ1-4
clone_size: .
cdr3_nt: TGCAGTGCTAGAGCAACGACAGGGAAATTTTCTAATGAAAAACTGTTTTTT
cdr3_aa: CSARATTGKFSNEKLFF

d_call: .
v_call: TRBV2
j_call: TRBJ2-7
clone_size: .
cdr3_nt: TGTGCCAGCACGGGACACCCCTACGAGCAGTACTTC
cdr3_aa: CASTGHPYEQYF

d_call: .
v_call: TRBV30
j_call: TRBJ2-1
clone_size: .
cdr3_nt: TGTGCCCGGGATTCAGGGATAGATGGAAATGAGCAGTTCTTC
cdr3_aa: CARDSGIDGNEQFF

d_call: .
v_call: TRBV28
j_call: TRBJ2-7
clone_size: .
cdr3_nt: TGTGCCAGCAGACCCTGGACAAACCAAGGCTACGAGCAGTACTTC
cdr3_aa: CASRPWTNQGYEQYF

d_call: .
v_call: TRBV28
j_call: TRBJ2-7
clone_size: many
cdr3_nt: TGTGCCAGCACTCTACGCGGCTACGAGCAGTACTTC
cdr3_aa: CASTLRGYEQYF

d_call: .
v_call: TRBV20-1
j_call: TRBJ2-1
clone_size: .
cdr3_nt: TGCAGTGCTAGCACGGGAGTGGGGAATGAGCAGTTCTTC
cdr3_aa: CSASTGVGNEQFF

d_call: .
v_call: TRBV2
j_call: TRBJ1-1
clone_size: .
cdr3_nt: TGTGCCAGCGGGGGGGTCCCGCTGAACACTGAAGCTTTCTTT
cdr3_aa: CASGGVPLNTEAFF

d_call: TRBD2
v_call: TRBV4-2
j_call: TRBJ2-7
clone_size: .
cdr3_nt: TGTGCCAGCAGCCACCACCGGGGACTAGCGGGAGAGGCCGAGCAGTACTTC
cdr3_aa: CASSHHRGLAGEAEQYF

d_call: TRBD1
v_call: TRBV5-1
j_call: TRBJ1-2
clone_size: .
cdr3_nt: TGCGCCAGCAGCTGGGGACAGGGAAACTATGGCTACACCTTC
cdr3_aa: CASSWGQGNYGYTF

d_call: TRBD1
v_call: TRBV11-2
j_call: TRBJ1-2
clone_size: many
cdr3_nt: TGTGCCAGCAGCCCGACAGGGGCACGGGATGGCTACACCTTC
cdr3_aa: CASSPTGARDGYTF

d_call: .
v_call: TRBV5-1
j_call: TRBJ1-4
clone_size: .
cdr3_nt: TGCGCCAGCAGCTCCGACACAGGGAATGAAAAACTGTTTTTT
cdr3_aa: CASSSDTGNEKLFF

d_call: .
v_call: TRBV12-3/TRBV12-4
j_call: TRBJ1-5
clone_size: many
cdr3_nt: TGTGCCAGCAGCCTCGCCCAGGGGAGCAATCAGCCCCAGCATTTT
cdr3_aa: CASSLAQGSNQPQHF

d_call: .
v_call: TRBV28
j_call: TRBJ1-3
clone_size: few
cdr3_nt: TGTGCCAGCAGTTTAAATCTCGGCAAAGGAAACACCATATATTTT
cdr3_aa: CASSLNLGKGNTIYF

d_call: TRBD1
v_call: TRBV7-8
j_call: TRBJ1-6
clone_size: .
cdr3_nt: TGTGCCAGCAGCCGAAGCTCAAAGGGGGCGCGGGTTGATTCACCCCTCCACTTT
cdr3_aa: CASSRSSKGARVDSPLHF

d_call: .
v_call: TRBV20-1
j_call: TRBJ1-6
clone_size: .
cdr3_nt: TGCAGTCCATTAGGGACGGAGGCATTTCGAGGTTCACCCCTCCACTTT
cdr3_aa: CSPLGTEAFRGSPLHF

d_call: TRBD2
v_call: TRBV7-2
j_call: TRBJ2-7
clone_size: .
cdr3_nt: TGTGCCAGCAGCTTAGGGGGAGGGCCCGAGCAGTACTTC
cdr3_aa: CASSLGGGPEQYF

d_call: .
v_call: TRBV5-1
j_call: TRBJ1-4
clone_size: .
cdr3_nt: TGCGCCAGCAGCCCTGGACCCAATGAAAAACTGTTTTTT
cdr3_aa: CASSPGPNEKLFF

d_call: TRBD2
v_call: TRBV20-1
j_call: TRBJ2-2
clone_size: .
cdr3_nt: TGCAGTGCTAGAGAATCGGGCCTAGCGGGATTGAACACCGGGGAGCTGTTTTTT
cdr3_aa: CSARESGLAGLNTGELFF

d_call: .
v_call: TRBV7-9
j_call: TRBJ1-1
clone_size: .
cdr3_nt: TGTGCCAGCAGAATTATTGGCGCAGCGAACACTGAAGCTTTCTTT
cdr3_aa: CASRIIGAANTEAFF

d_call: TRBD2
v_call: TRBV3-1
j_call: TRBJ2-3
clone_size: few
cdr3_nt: TGTGCCAGCAGCCAACCCCTAGCGGGGGAGGGAAATACGCAGTATTTT
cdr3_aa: CASSQPLAGEGNTQYF

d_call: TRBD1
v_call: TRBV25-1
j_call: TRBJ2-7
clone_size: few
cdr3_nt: TGTGCCAGCAGTGTACAGGGGGCGGGGGAGCAGTACTTC
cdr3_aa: CASSVQGAGEQYF

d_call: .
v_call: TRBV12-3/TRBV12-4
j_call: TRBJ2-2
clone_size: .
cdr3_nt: TGTGCCAGCAGAGTACATGGGGGCAGCACCGGGGAGCTGTTTTTT
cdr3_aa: CASRVHGGSTGELFF

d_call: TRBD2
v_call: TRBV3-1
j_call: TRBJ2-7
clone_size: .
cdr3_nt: TGTGCCAGCAGCCAAAGACTAGCGGGGGGCAGGACCTACGAGCAGTACTTC
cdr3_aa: CASSQRLAGGRTYEQYF

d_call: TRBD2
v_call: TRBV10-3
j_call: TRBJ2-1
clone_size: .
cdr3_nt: TGTGCCGTTGCGGGATCCCGGGGGGGTTCGAGCTCCTACAATGAGCAGTTCTTC
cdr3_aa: CAVAGSRGGSSSYNEQFF

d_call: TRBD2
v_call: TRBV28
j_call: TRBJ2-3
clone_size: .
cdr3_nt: TGTGCCAGCGGGACTAGCGGGGCAGGTGGCGCAGATACGCAGTATTTT
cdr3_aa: CASGTSGAGGADTQYF

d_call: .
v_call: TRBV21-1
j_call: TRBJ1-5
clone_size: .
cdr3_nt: TGTGCCAGCAGCCAAGGGGACAAATCCAATCAGCCCCAGCATTTT
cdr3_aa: CASSQGDKSNQPQHF

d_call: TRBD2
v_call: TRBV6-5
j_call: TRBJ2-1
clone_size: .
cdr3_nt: TGTGCCAGCAGTTTGGGTCTAGCGGGTTATAGCTCCTACAATGAGCAGTTCTTC
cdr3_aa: CASSLGLAGYSSYNEQFF

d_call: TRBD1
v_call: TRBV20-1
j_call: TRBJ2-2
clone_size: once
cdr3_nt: TGCAGTGCTAGAGACCCACAGGGGATTAACACCGGGGAGCTGTTTTTT
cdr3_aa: CSARDPQGINTGELFF

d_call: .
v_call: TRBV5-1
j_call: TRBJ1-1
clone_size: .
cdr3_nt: TGCGCCAGCAGCTTGGTCGGGACCTCCGCTGAAGCTTTCTTT
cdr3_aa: CASSLVGTSAEAFF

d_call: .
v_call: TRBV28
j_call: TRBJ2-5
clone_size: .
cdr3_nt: TGTGCCAGCAGTTTATCCTGGACCCCTTGGAACCAAGAGACCCAGTACTTC
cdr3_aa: CASSLSWTPWNQETQYF